A selection of T cell receptor beta chains follows, all from one sample in a study of cytomegalovirus exposure and HLA in healthy donors. Sequencing used immunoSEQ multiplex PCR; TCRdb keeps in-frame clones, though not all of them. Of 150,000 to 200,000 clones in the sample, under 85% were seen once. Sequenced sample: PBMCs. These TCRs come from a man aged 50 to 59 in good health and CMV-seronegative. Each CDR3 is given without its conserved first and last residue. The D gene is left open where the match is weak. Some rows have no size entry. The others give once, few or many, or a class for an expanded clone.

once,TRBV7-6,.,ASSLVPRQSVLTYEQY
.,TRBV7-6,.,ASSPGEAAEQY
.,TRBV5-1,TRBD2,ASSVGTSGGYNEQF
.,TRBV6-1,.,ASSEPETQY
.,TRBV7-6,.,ASSLGPGGETQY
few,TRBV10-3,.,AISGGHGTEAF
.,TRBV7-6,TRBD2,ASSLAPAGGRAKNIQY
.,TRBV9,.,ASSPRGAGATYEQY
.,TRBV19,.,ASSISAADTQY
.,TRBV5-1,TRBD1,ASKAGGNTEAF
once,TRBV5-1,.,ASSLAGGVNGNTIY
.,TRBV7-3,TRBD1,ASSSTGQMNTEAF
.,TRBV7-2,TRBD1,ASSRTGGVTEAF
once,TRBV6-1,.,ASTLRTPSSYEQY
.,TRBV9,.,ASSPQVGQETQY
.,TRBV5-1,.,ASSSMRTVRPGELF
once,TRBV19,TRBD2,ASSIREAGGGEQF
.,TRBV27,.,ASSPRFSEKLF
.,TRBV6-5,TRBD2,ATRLAGKTYEQY
.,TRBV9,.,ASSRARDSPYEQY
once,TRBV5-1,TRBD1,ASSKDRVTGNTIY
few,TRBV7-8,TRBD1,ASSRSGGEQY
few,TRBV29-1,.,SVLPGETQY
.,TRBV15,.,ATNTDTWNSPLH
.,TRBV5-1,.,ASSLSGIYGYT
.,TRBV27,TRBD1,ASSRTGVRA
few,TRBV10-3,.,AIGGLDNEQF
.,TRBV14,TRBD1,ASSRDRGKETQY
few,TRBV7-7,.,ASSLSGGQGDHNEQF
.,TRBV11-2,.,ASSPAGLYNSPLH
.,TRBV19,.,ASSGGTWERNEQF
.,TRBV6-4,TRBD1,ASSPNRGRPKYGYT
.,TRBV6-5,TRBD1,ASSYSKQGPTYEQY
few,TRBV29-1,.,SVAGQGNEKLF
.,TRBV6-1,TRBD1,ASSEWTGDEKLF
.,TRBV5-1,.,ASSLGLASSGANVLT
.,TRBV28,.,ASIKGGTEAF
.,TRBV5-5,TRBD2,ASSLEASGSVTDTQY
.,TRBV4-3,TRBD1,ASSQGGGSTHGYT
.,TRBV7-2,TRBD1,ASSFGQGQNQPQH
.,TRBV11-2,.,ASSSSYRVMNTEAF
.,TRBV6-5,.,ASSRGLGYQETQY
.,TRBV4-3,.,ASSQVTTGRRTEAF
.,TRBV28,TRBD1,ASSLRTGPHEQY
.,TRBV7-9,.,ASSLGKEAIQY
.,TRBV7-8,.,ASSLARAPSEQY
.,TRBV5-1,.,ASKGESYEQY
.,TRBV7-2,.,ASSHYVEETQY
.,TRBV5-5,.,ASSLSISGANVLT
.,TRBV7-2,TRBD2,ASSQQRGEITDTQY
.,TRBV7-2,TRBD2,ASSQQASGNGELF
.,TRBV7-3,TRBD1,ASSPRDSPSYEQY
.,TRBV19,TRBD1,ASSPGQGLSGYT
.,TRBV7-2,.,ASSLEVERKLF
.,TRBV5-4,.,ASSSMGAETQY
.,TRBV6-6,TRBD1,ASSYFDRGDFH
.,TRBV18,.,ASSLAGEYIQY
few,TRBV30,.,AWKRGLMNTEAF
.,TRBV18,TRBD2,ASSHTSGGARNNEQF
.,TRBV27,TRBD2,ASSPSGLAGGWF